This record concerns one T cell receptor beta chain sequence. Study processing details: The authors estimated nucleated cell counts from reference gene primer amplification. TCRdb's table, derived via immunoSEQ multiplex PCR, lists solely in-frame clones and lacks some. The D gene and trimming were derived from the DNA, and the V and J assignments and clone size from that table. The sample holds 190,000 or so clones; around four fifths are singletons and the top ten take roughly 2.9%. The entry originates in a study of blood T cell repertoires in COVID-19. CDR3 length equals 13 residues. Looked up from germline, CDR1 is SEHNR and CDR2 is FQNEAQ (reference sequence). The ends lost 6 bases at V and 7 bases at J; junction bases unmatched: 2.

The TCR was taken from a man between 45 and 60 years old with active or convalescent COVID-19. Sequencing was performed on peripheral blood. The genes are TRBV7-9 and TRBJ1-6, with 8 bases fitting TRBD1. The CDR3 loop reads CASSRTGNSPLHF. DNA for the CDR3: TGTGCCAGCAGTCGGACAGGGAATTCACCCCTCCACTTT.